The 10 T cell receptor beta chains given below trace back to one sample, sequenced in a study of blood T cell repertoires in COVID-19. Using immunoSEQ multiplex PCR, the repertoire was profiled, and TCRdb retains in-frame clones only, with some absent. Among approximately 150,000 clones listed, around 90% were seen once. Sample: PBMCs or T cells enriched from blood (not recorded which). These receptors all stem from a woman aged 35 to 49 who had been exposed to COVID-19.

V and J are TRBV7-6 and TRBJ1-3; D gene unclear. The CDR3 spans 18 residues. The germline gives CDR1 SGHVS, CDR2 FNYEAQ. Trimming left V 5 bases short and J 1 base short, with 21 bases between. The CDR3 DNA is TGTGCCAGCAGCCTAACGGGTCAGACCCCGATTTCTGGAAACACCATATATTTT. Its translation: CASSLTGQTPISGNTIYF.

The chain recombines TRBV6-6 with TRBJ2-5; D remains ambiguous. V was cut by 7 bases and J by 5 bases, with 17 bases left in between. Germline CDR1 is MNHNY and CDR2 is SVGAGI (reference sequence). The CDR3 is 14 amino acids. The CDR3 DNA reads TGTGCCAGCACCCCACGGTCATGGTTGGAGACCCAGTACTTC. Protein: CASTPRSWLETQYF.

The chain joins TRBV28 to TRBJ1-4, with D unclear. The germline V and J ends were trimmed by 2 bases and 4 bases, with 8 bases remaining between them. This CDR3 has 14 amino acids. Per the germline V gene, CDR1 is MDHEN and CDR2 is SYDVKM. The CDR3 DNA reads as TGTGCCAGCAGTTTAACAGCCAGTAATGAAAAACTGTTTTTT. It specifies CASSLTASNEKLFF.

The rearrangement links TRBV19 to TRBJ1-5; tentatively, D is TRBD1 (6 bases). Per the germline V gene, CDR1 is LNHDA and CDR2 is SQIVND (reference sequence). V lost 4 bases to trimming and J lost 2 bases, with 15 bases between them. The CDR3 has 16 amino acids. The CDR3 nucleotides are TGTGCCAGTAGTACCACGGGGGGCGTCGGCAATCAGCCCCAGCATTTT. Protein product: CASSTTGGVGNQPQHF.

This clone appeared a single time. V gene TRBV18 combines with J gene TRBJ2-6; 10 bases are a match to TRBD1. V shed 3 bases and J 4 bases; nucleotides not matched to a gene: 6. Germline loops: CDR1 KGHSH, CDR2 LQKENI. The CDR3 runs 17 residues. In nucleotides, the CDR3 is TGTGCCAGCTCACCGCCCGGGACAGGGGCCGGGGCCAACGTCCTGACTTTC. It is translated as CASSPPGTGAGANVLTF.

A single count supports this clone. This chain connects TRBV7-9 to TRBJ1-1; no clear D. CDR1 and CDR2 (germline): SEHNR, FQNEAQ (reference sequence). Trimming took off 5 bases at V and 3 bases at J, with 13 bases between the two ends. CDR3 size: 14 residues. The CDR3 loop is CASSTHARDTEAFF. CDR3 sequence (DNA): TGTGCCAGCAGCACCCACGCGCGGGACACTGAAGCTTTCTTT.

This chain links TRBV28 with TRBJ1-2; D uncertain. Germline V gene lookup returns CDR1 MDHEN and CDR2 SYDVKM. The CDR3 sequence is 14 residues long. V shed 6 bases and J shed 0 bases, with 11 bases lying between them. CDR3 loop: CASRRSGANYGYTF. CDR3 nucleotides: TGTGCCAGCAGACGATCCGGGGCTAACTATGGCTACACCTTC.

The chain combines TRBV29-1 with TRBJ2-7; 7 bases line up with TRBD1. V was pared by 4 bases and J by 2 bases, with 5 bases of the junction left unmatched. The germline V gene encodes CDR1 SQVTM and CDR2 ANQGSEA. CDR3 size: 13 residues. CDR3 sequence (DNA): TGCAGCGTTGGGGGGACAGTAACCTACGAGCAGTACTTC. Translated, it gives CSVGGTVTYEQYF.

Written as DNA, the CDR3 is TGTGCTAGTGGCCTAAGCGGGGGCTCCTACAATGAGCAGTTCTTC. This sequence encodes CASGLSGGSYNEQFF. J is TRBJ2-1 and V is TRBV12-5; 8 positions agree with TRBD2. Unmatched junction bases numbered 4, after V lost 6 bases and J lost 0 bases. This CDR3 comprises 15 residues. Looked up from germline, CDR1 is LGHNT and CDR2 is FRNRAP.

The V call is TRBV5-6, the J call TRBJ2-2, with D possibly TRBD1 on 6 matching bases. CDR1 SGHDT and CDR2 YYEEEE come from the germline V gene. V was shortened by 1 base and J by 7 bases, with 20 bases between the two germline ends. The CDR3 sequence is 17 residues long. CDR3 sequence reads: CASSLQRQANVIGELFF. The CDR3 DNA sequence: TGTGCCAGCAGCTTGCAACGACAGGCCAATGTGATCGGGGAGCTGTTTTTT.